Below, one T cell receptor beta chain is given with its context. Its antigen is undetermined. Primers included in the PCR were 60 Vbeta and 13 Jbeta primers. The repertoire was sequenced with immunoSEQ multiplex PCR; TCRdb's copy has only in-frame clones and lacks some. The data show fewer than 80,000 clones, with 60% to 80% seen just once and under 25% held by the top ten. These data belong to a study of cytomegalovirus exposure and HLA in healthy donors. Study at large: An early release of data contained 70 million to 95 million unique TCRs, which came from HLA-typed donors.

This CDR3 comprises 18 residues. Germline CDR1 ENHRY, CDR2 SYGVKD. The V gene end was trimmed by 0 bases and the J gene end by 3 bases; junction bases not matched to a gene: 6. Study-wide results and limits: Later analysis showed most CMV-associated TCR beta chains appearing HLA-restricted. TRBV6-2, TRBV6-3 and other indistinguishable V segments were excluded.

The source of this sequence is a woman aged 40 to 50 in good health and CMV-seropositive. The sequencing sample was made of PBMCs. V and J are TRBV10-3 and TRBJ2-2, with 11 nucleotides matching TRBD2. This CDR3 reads CAISESPTSGGYTGELFF. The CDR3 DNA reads TGTGCCATCAGTGAGTCCCCAACTAGCGGGGGTTACACCGGGGAGCTGTTTTTT.